This T cell receptor beta chain was sequenced in a study of T cell clones after liver transplantation. Study background: Blood was drawn pre-transplant, before withdrawal, and after full or failed withdrawal.

CD3+CD4+ and CD3+CD8+ cells were FACS-sorted from thawed unstimulated PBMCs. Sequencing was performed with immunoSEQ multiplex PCR; in TCRdb, only in-frame clones are kept and a portion is missing. The sample consists of roughly 100,000 clones, approximately 79% of them appearing once. This clone was seen just once. CDR1 is SQVTM, CDR2 ANQGSEA, per germline. CDR3 length: 15 amino acids. V was clipped by 1 base and J by 6 bases; unmatched bases: 9. This receptor was obtained from a human patient who received a liver transplant. Some T cells may have come from the graft donor. The chain carries TRBV29-1 and TRBJ2-7; 10 bases are shared with TRBD2. The specimen comprised CD4+ T cells from blood, sampled roughly 50 months after liver transplant. The CDR3 nucleotides read TGCAGCGTTGAAGTGTCTAGCGGGAGATATAGCGAGCAGTACTTC. It encodes CSVEVSSGRYSEQYF.